This T cell receptor (beta chain) emerged from a study of beta chain features in type 1 diabetes. This clone has a handful of counts. Its specificity is unknown. Sampling consisted of one heparinised blood draw per donor, averaging about 116 mL. Based on CD45RO/CCR7/CD25/CD127/CD95/CD27, CD4+ regulatory, stem cell-like memory, naive and central memory cells were sorted. cDNA synthesis used the whole RNA isolate, giving expressed TCRB sequences. Produced via immunoSEQ multiplex PCR; TCRdb's table is partial and in-frame only. The sample consists of 300,000 to 350,000 clones, around 9.7% of them appearing once. Findings and limits, study-wide: All four CD4+ subsets of Type 1 diabetes patients contained TCRB CDR3s that were moderately but significantly shorter. Patients' naive, central memory and regulatory TCRB repertoires appeared more alike than those of healthy donors.

The trim removed 5 bases at V and 4 bases at J, leaving 4 bases unmatched. The CDR3 extends over 13 amino acids. The germline V gene encodes CDR1 SGHTA and CDR2 FQGNSA. The chain is built from TRBV7-2 and TRBJ1-2, with 7 bases fitting TRBD1. The sequenced material came from central memory CD4+ T cells from blood. This TCR was sampled from a young man with type 1 diabetes. DNA for the CDR3: TGTGCCAGCAGCCCTGGACAGGCCTATGGCTACACCTTC. This sequence encodes CASSPGQAYGYTF. The whole variable domain, filled in from reference TRBV7-2 and TRBJ1-2, reads GAGVSQSPSNKVTEKGKDVELRCDPISGHTALYWYRQSLGQGLEFLIYFQGNSAPDKSGLPSDRFSAERTGGSVSTLTIQRTQQEDSAVYLCASSPGQAYGYTFGSGTRLTVV.